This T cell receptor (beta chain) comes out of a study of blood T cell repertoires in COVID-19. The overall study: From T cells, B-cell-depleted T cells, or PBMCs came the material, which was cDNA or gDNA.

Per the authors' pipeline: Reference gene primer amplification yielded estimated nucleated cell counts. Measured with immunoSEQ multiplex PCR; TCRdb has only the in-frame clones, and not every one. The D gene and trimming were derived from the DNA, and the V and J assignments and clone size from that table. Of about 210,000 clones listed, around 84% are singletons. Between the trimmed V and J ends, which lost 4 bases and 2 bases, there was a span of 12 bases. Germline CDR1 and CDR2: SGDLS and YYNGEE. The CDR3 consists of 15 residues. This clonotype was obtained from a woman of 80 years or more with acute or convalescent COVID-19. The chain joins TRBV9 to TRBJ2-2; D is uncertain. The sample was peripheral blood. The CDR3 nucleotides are TGTGCCAGCAGCCCCAGGCCAAGAAACACCGGGGAGCTGTTTTTT. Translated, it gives CASSPRPRNTGELFF.